These T cell receptor beta chains were read from a single sample in a study of patients and donors after allogeneic stem cell transplantation. One entry per CDR3 protein, called by TCRdb with MiXCR from the RT-PCR reads. This sample carries 84,000 or so distinct CDR3 sequences, around 48% of them seen once, and the ten largest clones take roughly three fifths. Sequenced material: blood, either unsorted or a sorted T cell fraction (not recorded which). The receptors stem from a human donor who was either an allogeneic HSCT recipient or a stem cell or donor lymphocyte infusion donor (not recorded which). It is not recorded whose cells these are; they may come from a transplant donor. The CDR3 runs from the conserved cysteine through the conserved F or W. The order of the fields is V gene, D gene, J gene, clone size, CDR3 length, CDR3 DNA, CDR3 protein. A D gene is named only where the DNA matches it firmly. Clone size is given for some rows only: seen once, a few or many times, or a class if the clone is expanded.

TRBV20-1	.	TRBJ1-1	few	14	TGCAGTGCCCTTGAGACAGAGGGGAGGACTGAAGCTTTCTTT	CSALETEGRTEAFF
TRBV10-3	TRBD1	TRBJ1-1	.	13	TGTGCCATAAACGGACAGGGGGGGACTGAAGCTTTCTTT	CAINGQGGTEAFF
TRBV5-1	TRBD1	TRBJ2-1	.	16	TGCGCCAGCAGCTACCGGACAGGAGAGAACTACAATGAGCAGTTCTTC	CASSYRTGENYNEQFF
TRBV12-3/TRBV12-4	.	TRBJ1-2	.	14	TGTGCCAGCAGGGACGGTTGGCTCCTGAATGGCTACACCTTC	CASRDGWLLNGYTF
TRBV28	.	TRBJ1-1	.	15	TGTGCCAGCAGTTTTTTCGGGGGCAGCGACACTGAAGCTTTCTTT	CASSFFGGSDTEAFF
TRBV12-3/TRBV12-4	TRBD1	TRBJ1-2	.	14	TGTGCCAGCAGTCGGGACAGGAGGTACTATGGCTACACCTTC	CASSRDRRYYGYTF
TRBV5-1	.	TRBJ1-1	few	15	TGCGCCAGCAGCCTACCCCTCGCAGGCGGGGGCGAAGCTTTCTTT	CASSLPLAGGGEAFF
TRBV6-2/TRBV6-3	.	TRBJ1-1	few	14	TGTGCCAGCAGGATAAGACTATTGAACACTGAAGCTTTCTTT	CASRIRLLNTEAFF
TRBV7-2	.	TRBJ2-2	once	16	TGTGCCAGCAGGCTTGGTGGCGGGGTGAACACCGGGGAGCTGTTTTTT	CASRLGGGVNTGELFF
TRBV7-2	.	TRBJ1-5	.	15	TGTGCCAGCAGTCCTGACATGGTGAGCAATCAGCCCCAGCATTTT	CASSPDMVSNQPQHF
TRBV27	.	TRBJ1-6	few	14	TGTGCCAGCAGGATGGGGGCTCCCTATTCACCCCTCCACTTT	CASRMGAPYSPLHF
TRBV9	.	TRBJ1-1	.	15	TGTGCCAGCAGCGTTGGGCCCACTTTGAACACTGAAGCTTTCTTT	CASSVGPTLNTEAFF
TRBV14	TRBD1	TRBJ1-3	.	17	TGTGCCAGCAGCGACAGGGGGCCGCGGAGCTCTGGAAACACCATATATTTT	CASSDRGPRSSGNTIYF
TRBV28	.	TRBJ2-7	.	15	TGTGCCAGCAGTGGAACGACAGGCTTCCCCTACGAGCAGTACTTC	CASSGTTGFPYEQYF
TRBV4-3	.	TRBJ2-1	.	17	TGCGCCAGCAGCCAAGTTTCTTTGAGGAGCTCCTACAATGAGCAGTTCTTC	CASSQVSLRSSYNEQFF
TRBV9	TRBD2	TRBJ2-3	.	16	TGTGCCAGCAGCGCCCGGACTAGCGGGAGCGGAGATACGCAGTATTTT	CASSARTSGSGDTQYF
TRBV27	.	TRBJ1-1	.	13	TGTGCCAGCAGTTTATCGTCCACCCATGAAGCTTTCTTT	CASSLSSTHEAFF
TRBV6-6	.	TRBJ1-6	once	16	TGTGCCAGCAGACAATGGAGGGAAACCTATAATTCACCCCTCCACTTT	CASRQWRETYNSPLHF
TRBV7-2	.	TRBJ1-5	few	13	TGTGCCAGCAGCTCCTGGAGCAATCAGCCCCAGCATTTT	CASSSWSNQPQHF
TRBV19	.	TRBJ1-4	.	14	TGTGCCAGTAGTATGCGGACACGAGGTGAAAAACTGTTTTTT	CASSMRTRGEKLFF
TRBV19	.	TRBJ1-5	few	14	TGTGCCAGTAGCAGACAGACGCTCAATCAGCCCCAGCATTTT	CASSRQTLNQPQHF
TRBV28	.	TRBJ1-4	few	15	TGTGCCAGCAGTTTCGAGACAGAAGCTAATGAAAAACTGTTTTTT	CASSFETEANEKLFF
TRBV5-1	TRBD1	TRBJ1-1	few	13	TGCGCCAGCAGCCAATACGACAGGGCAGGGGCTTTCTTT	CASSQYDRAGAFF
TRBV4-1	.	TRBJ1-3	.	13	TGCGCCAGCAGTTCCAATACTGGAAACACCATATATTTT	CASSSNTGNTIYF
TRBV27	.	TRBJ1-5	.	14	TGTGCCAGCAGTTTGGGCTGGGGAGCCATCCCCCAGCATTTT	CASSLGWGAIPQHF
TRBV6-5	.	TRBJ1-1	once	16	TGTGCCAGCAGTTACTCTGGAGTCACACCGAACACTGAAGCTTTCTTT	CASSYSGVTPNTEAFF
TRBV20-1	TRBD1	TRBJ1-5	.	15	TGCAGTGCTAGAGATCACAGGGGGGCTAGTCAGCCCCAGCATTTT	CSARDHRGASQPQHF
TRBV20-1	.	TRBJ2-1	.	15	TGCAGTGGAGGAAACGGTAGCGGCTCCTACAATGAGCAGTTCTTC	CSGGNGSGSYNEQFF
TRBV6-2/TRBV6-3	.	TRBJ1-5	few	17	TGTGCCAGCAGAAAGGATTTTAGGGGATTGAACAATCAGCCCCAGCATTTT	CASRKDFRGLNNQPQHF
TRBV15	.	TRBJ1-6	.	17	TGTGCCACCAGCAGAGATTGGGCCGGTACCTATAATTCACCCCTCCACTTT	CATSRDWAGTYNSPLHF
TRBV7-9	TRBD1	TRBJ1-5	few	16	TGTGCCAGCAGTTCGGATGGGACAGCACGAAATCAGCCCCAGCATTTT	CASSSDGTARNQPQHF
TRBV15	.	TRBJ1-4	few	19	TGTGCCACCAGCAGAGATTCATTTGGGGTACTTGCAACTAATGAAAAACTGTTTTTT	CATSRDSFGVLATNEKLFF
TRBV20-1	TRBD1	TRBJ2-4	.	14	TGCAGTGCAGCCGGGACAGGGACCAAAAACATTCAGTACTTC	CSAAGTGTKNIQYF
TRBV7-9	TRBD1	TRBJ1-5	.	15	TGTGCCAGCAGATCGGACAGGGGGAGCAATCAGCCCCAGCATTTT	CASRSDRGSNQPQHF
TRBV7-6	TRBD2	TRBJ2-1	.	17	TGTGCCAGCAGCCTACAAGTCGGACTAGCGGTTTTGGGAGAGCAGTTCTTC	CASSLQVGLAVLGEQFF
TRBV7-2	.	TRBJ1-1	.	14	TGTGCCAGCAGCTTCTGGGAGGGGAACACTGAAGCTTTCTTT	CASSFWEGNTEAFF
TRBV6-6	.	TRBJ1-2	few	14	TGTGCCAGCATTGGAGGGGGGAAAAACTATGGCTACACCTTC	CASIGGGKNYGYTF
TRBV4-3	.	TRBJ1-1	few	16	TGCGCCAGCAGCCAAGCTCACACCTATGGGTACACTGAAGCTTTCTTT	CASSQAHTYGYTEAFF
TRBV4-3	.	TRBJ1-5	once	14	TGCGCCAGCAGCCAACTCGGGGGTCAGCAGCCCCAGCATTTT	CASSQLGGQQPQHF
TRBV12-3/TRBV12-4	.	TRBJ2-1	once	15	TGTGCCAGCAGTTTAGCGGGAGGCGGTTACAATGAGCAGTTCTTC	CASSLAGGGYNEQFF
TRBV5-6	TRBD1	TRBJ1-3	.	17	TGTGCCAGCAGCTTGCGGCGAGGGGGCCTCTCTGGAAACACCATATATTTT	CASSLRRGGLSGNTIYF